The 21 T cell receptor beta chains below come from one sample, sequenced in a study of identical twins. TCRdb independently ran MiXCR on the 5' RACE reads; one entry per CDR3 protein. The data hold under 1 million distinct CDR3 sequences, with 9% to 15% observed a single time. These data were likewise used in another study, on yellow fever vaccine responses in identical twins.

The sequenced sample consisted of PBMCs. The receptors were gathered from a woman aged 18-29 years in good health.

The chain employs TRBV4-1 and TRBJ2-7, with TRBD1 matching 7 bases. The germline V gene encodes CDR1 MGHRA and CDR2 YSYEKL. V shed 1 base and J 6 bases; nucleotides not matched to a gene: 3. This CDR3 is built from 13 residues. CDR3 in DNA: TGCGCCAGCAGCCAAGTTCCAGGGGGCGAGCAGTACGTC. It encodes CASSQVPGGEQYV.

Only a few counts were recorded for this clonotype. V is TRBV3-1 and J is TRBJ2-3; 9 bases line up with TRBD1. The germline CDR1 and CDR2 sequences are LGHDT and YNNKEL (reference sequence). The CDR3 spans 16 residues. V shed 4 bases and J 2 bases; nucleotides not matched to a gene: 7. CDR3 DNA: TGTGCCAGCAGCCTATCCGGGACAGGGAACACAGATACGCAGTATTTT. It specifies CASSLSGTGNTDTQYF.

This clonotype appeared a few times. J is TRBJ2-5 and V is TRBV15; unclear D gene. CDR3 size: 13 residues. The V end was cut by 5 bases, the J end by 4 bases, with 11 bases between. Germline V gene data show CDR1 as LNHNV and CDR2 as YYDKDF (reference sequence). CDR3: CATSSRVGETQYF. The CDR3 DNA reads TGTGCCACCAGCTCTCGTGTTGGAGAGACCCAGTACTTC. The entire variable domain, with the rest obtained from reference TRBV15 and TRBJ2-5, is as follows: DAMVIQNPRYQVTQFGKPVTLSCSQTLNHNVMYWYQQKSSQAPKLLFHYYDKDFNNEADTPDNFQSRRPNTSFCFLDIRSPGLGDTAMYLCATSSRVGETQYFGPGTRLLVL.

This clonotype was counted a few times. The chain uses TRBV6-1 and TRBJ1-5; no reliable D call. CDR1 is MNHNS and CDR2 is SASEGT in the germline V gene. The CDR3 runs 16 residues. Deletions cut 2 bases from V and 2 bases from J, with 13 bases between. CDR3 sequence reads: CASSESRGGGNQPQHF. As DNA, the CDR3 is TGTGCCAGCAGTGAAAGTCGGGGAGGCGGCAATCAGCCCCAGCATTTT.

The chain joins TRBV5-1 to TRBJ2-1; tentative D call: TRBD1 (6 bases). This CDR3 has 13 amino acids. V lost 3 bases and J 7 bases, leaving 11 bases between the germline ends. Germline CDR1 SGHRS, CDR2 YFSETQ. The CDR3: CASSWTVGNEQFF. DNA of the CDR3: TGCGCCAGCAGCTGGACAGTTGGGAATGAGCAGTTCTTC.

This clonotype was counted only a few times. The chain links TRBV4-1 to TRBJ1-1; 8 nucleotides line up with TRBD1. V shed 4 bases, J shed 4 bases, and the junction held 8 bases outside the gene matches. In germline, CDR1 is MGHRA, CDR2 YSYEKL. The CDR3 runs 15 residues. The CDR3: CASSRIGTGPTEAFF. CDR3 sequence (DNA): TGCGCCAGCAGCCGAATCGGGACAGGACCCACTGAAGCTTTCTTT.

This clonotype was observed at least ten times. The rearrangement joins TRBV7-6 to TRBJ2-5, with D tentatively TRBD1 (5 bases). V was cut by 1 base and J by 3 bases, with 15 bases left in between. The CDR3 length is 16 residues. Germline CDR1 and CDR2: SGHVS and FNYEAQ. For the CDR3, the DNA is TGTGCCAGCAGCTTAGGTATACGTGACAGAAAAGAGACCCAGTACTTC. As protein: CASSLGIRDRKETQYF. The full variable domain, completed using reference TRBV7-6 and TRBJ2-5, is GAGVSQSPRYKVTKRGQDVALRCDPISGHVSLYWYRQALGQGPEFLTYFNYEAQQDKSGLPNDRFSAERPEGSISTLTIQRTEQRDSAMYRCASSLGIRDRKETQYFGPGTRLLVL.

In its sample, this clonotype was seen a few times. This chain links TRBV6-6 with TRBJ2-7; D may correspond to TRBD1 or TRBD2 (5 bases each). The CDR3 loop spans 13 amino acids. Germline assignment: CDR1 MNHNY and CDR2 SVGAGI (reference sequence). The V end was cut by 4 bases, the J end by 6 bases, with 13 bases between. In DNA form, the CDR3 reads TGTGCCAGCAGTTTCTGGGTTGGGGGCGAGCAGTACTTC. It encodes CASSFWVGGEQYF.

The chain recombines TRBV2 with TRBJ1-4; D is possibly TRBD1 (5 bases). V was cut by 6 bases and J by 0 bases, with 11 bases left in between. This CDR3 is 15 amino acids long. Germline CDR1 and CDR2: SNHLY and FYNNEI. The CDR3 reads CASRHGGATNEKLFF. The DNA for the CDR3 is TGTGCCAGCAGACATGGGGGGGCAACTAATGAAAAACTGTTTTTT.

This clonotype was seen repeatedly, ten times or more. The CDR3 is CASSSSDKNIQYF. CDR3 in DNA: TGCGCCAGCAGCTCCTCCGACAAAAACATTCAGTACTTC. The chain is built from TRBV5-1 and TRBJ2-4; D unclear. Germline CDR1 SGHRS, CDR2 YFSETQ. V was cut by 3 bases and J by 3 bases, with 7 bases left in between. The CDR3 length is 13 residues.

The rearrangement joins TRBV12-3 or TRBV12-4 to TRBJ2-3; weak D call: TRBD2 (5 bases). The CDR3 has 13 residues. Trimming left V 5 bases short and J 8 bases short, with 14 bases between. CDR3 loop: CASSPKHGGTQYF. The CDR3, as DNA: TGTGCCAGCAGTCCCAAACACGGAGGTACGCAGTATTTT.

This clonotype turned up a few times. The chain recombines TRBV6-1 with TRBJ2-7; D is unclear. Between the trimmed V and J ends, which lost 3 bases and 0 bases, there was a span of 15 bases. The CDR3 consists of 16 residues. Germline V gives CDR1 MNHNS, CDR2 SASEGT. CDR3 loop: CASSEFRSFSSYEQYF. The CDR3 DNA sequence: TGTGCCAGCAGTGAGTTTAGGAGCTTCAGCTCCTACGAGCAGTACTTC.

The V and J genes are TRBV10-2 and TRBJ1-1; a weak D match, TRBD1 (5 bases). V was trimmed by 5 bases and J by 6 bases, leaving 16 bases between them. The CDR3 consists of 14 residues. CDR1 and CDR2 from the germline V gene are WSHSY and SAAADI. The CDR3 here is CASSSEGSLAEAFF. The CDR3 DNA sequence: TGCGCCAGCAGTAGCGAGGGGAGCCTGGCTGAAGCTTTCTTT.

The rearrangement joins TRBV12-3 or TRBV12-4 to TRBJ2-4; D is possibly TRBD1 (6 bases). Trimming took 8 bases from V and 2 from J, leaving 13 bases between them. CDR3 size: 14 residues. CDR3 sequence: CASSGQKTKNIQYF. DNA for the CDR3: TGTGCCAGCTCGGGACAAAAGACCAAAAACATTCAGTACTTC.

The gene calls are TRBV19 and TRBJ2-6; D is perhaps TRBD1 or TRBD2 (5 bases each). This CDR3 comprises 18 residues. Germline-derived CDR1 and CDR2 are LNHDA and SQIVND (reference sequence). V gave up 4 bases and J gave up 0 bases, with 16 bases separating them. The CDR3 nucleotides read TGTGCCAGTAGTACCTGGGACCTCTCTTACTCTGGGGCCAACGTCCTGACTTTC. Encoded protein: CASSTWDLSYSGANVLTF.

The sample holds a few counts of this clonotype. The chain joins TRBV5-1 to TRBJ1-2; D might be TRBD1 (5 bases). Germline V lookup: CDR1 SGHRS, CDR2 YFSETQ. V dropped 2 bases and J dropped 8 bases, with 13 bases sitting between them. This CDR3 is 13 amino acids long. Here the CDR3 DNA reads TGCGCCAGCAGCTTCGGGACCAAGAAAGGCTACACCTTC. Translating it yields CASSFGTKKGYTF.

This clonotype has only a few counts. Here the CDR3 DNA reads TGTGCCAGCAGCCCCCCCGTTCCGGGACAGGCCCTCTCCACCTTC. Translated, it gives CASSPPVPGQALSTF. This chain connects TRBV28 to TRBJ1-2; 8 bases agree with TRBD1. This CDR3 region has 15 residues. Germline CDR1 reads MDHEN; CDR2 reads SYDVKM. V lost 6 bases and J lost 13; bases outside the gene matches: 19.

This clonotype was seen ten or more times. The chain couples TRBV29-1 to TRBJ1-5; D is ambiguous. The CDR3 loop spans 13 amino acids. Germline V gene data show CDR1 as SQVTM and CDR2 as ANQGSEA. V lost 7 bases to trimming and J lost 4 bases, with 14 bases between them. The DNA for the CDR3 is TGCAGCGCGATGGATCACCCGAATCAGCCCCAGCATTTT. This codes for CSAMDHPNQPQHF.

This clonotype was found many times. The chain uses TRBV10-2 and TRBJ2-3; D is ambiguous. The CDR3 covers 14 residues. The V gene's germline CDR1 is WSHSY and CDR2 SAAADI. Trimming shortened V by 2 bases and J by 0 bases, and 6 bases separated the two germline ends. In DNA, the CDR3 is TGCGCCAGCAGTGAGGTCCCTAGCACAGATACGCAGTATTTT. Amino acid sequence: CASSEVPSTDTQYF.

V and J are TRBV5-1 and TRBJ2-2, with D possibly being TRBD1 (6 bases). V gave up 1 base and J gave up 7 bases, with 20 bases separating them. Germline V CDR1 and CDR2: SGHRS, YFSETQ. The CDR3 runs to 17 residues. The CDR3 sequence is CASSLSPGEILGGELFF. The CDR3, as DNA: TGCGCCAGCAGCTTGTCGCCAGGGGAGATTCTCGGCGGGGAGCTGTTTTTT. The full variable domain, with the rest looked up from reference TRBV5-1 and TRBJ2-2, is KAGVTQTPRYLIKTRGQQVTLSCSPISGHRSVSWYQQTPGQGLQFLFEYFSETQRNKGNFPGRFSGRQFSNSRSEMNVSTLELGDSALYLCASSLSPGEILGGELFFGEGSRLTVL.

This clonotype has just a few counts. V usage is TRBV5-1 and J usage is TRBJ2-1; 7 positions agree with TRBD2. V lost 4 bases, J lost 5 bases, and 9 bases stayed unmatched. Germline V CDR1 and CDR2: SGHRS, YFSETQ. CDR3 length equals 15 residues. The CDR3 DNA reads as TGCGCCAGCAGCGACCCGGGACTACTCAACAATGAGCAGTTCTTC. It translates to CASSDPGLLNNEQFF.